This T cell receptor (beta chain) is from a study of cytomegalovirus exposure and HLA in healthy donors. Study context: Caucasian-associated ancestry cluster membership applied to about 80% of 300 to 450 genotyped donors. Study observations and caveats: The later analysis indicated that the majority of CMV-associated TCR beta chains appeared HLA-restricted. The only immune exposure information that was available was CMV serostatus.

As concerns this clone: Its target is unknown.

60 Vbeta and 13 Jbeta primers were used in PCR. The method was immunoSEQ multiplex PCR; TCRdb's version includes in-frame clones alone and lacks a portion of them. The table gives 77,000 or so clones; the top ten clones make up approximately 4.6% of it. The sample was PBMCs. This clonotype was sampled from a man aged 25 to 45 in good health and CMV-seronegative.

The CDR3 bases are TGTGCCAGCTCACCCCTTGTCAACAGGGGAGGCACTGAAGCTTTCTTT. Its translation: CASSPLVNRGGTEAFF. J is TRBJ1-1 and V is TRBV18, with 7 nucleotides matching TRBD1. Germline CDR1 is KGHSH and CDR2 is LQKENI. CDR3 size: 16 residues. Trimming at V came to 3 bases and at J to 4 bases, leaving 11 bases not matched to a gene.